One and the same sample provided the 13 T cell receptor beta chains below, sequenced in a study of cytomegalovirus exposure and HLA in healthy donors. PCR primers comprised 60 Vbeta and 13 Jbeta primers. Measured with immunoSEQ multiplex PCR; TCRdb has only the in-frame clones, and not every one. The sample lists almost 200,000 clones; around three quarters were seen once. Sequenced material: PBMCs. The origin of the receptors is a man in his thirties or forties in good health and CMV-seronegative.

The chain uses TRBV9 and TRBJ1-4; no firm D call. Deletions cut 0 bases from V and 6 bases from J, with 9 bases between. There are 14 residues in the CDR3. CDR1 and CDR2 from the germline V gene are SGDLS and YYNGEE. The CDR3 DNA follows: TGTGCCAGCAGCGTAGACCGGAGAGATGAAAAACTGTTTTTT. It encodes CASSVDRRDEKLFF.

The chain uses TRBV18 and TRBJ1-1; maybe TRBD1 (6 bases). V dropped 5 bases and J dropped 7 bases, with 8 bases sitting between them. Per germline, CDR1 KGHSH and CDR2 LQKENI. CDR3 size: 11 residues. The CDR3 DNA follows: TGTGCCAGCTCAGAGGGACATGAAGCTTTCTTT. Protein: CASSEGHEAFF.

CDR3: CASSLLGQGSTQYF. The CDR3 DNA is TGTGCCAGCAGCTTACTGGGACAGGGGTCCACCCAGTACTTC. The chain carries TRBV7-7 and TRBJ2-5; 10 bases match TRBD1. Germline assignment: CDR1 SSHAT and CDR2 FNYEAQ (reference sequence). The V and J ends lost 2 bases and 8 bases, in that order; junction bases with no gene match: 5. The CDR3 is 14 amino acids.

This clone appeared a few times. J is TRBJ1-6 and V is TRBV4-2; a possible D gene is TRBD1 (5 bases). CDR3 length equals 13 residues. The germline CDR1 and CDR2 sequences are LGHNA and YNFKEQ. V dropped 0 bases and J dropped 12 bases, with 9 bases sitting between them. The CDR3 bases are TGTGCCAGCAGCCAAGACAGGGTTCAACCCCTCCACTTT. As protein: CASSQDRVQPLHF.

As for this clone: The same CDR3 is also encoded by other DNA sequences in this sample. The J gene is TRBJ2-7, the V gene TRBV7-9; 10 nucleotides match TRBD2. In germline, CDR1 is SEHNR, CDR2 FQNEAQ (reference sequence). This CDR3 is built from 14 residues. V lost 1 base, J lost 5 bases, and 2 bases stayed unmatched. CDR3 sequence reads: CASSLGLAGDEQYF. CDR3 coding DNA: TGTGCCAGCAGCTTAGGGCTAGCGGGAGACGAGCAGTACTTC. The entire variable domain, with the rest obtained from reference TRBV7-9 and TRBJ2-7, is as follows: DTGVSQNPRHKITKRGQNVTFRCDPISEHNRLYWYRQTLGQGPEFLTYFQNEAQLEKSRLLSDRFSAERPKGSFSTLEIQRTEQGDSAMYLCASSLGLAGDEQYFGPGTRLTVT.

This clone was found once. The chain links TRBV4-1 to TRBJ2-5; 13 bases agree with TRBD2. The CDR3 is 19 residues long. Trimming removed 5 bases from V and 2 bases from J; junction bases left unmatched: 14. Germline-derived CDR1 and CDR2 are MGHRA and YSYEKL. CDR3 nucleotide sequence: TGCGCCAGCAGCACCGAACCACATGGACTAGCGGGGGAACAAGAGACCCAGTACTTC. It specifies CASSTEPHGLAGEQETQYF.

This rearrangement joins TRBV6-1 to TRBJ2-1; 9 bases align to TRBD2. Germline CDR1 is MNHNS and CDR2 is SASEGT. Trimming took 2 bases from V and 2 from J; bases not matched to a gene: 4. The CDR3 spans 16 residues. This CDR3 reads CASSEMTSGAYNEQFF. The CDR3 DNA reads TGTGCCAGCAGTGAAATGACTAGCGGAGCCTACAATGAGCAGTTCTTC.

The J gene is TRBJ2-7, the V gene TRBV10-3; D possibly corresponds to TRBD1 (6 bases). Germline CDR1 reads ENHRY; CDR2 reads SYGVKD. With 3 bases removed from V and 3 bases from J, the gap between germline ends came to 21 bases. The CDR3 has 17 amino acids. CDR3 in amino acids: CAISDNEGPGALYEQYF. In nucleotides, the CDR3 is TGTGCCATCAGTGACAACGAGGGGCCAGGGGCTCTCTACGAGCAGTACTTC.

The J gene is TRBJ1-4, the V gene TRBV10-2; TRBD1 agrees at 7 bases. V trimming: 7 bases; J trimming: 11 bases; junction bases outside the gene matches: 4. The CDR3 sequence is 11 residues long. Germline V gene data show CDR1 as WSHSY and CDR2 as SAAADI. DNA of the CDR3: TGCGCCAGCACGACAGGGCAGAAACTGTTTTTT. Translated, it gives CASTTGQKLFF.

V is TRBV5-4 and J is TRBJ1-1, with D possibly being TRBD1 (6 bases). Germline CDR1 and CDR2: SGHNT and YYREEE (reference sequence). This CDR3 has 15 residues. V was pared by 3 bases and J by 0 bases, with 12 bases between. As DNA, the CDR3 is TGTGCCAGCAGCTCCCGGACAGAGATGAACACTGAAGCTTTCTTT. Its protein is CASSSRTEMNTEAFF.

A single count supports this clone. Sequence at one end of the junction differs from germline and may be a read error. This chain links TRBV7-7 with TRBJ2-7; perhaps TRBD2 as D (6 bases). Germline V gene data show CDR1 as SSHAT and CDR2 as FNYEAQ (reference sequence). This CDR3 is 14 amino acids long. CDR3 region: CASSFAEGANEQYF. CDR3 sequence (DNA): TGTGCTAGCAGCTTTGCGGAGGGCGCTAACGAGCAGTACTTC.

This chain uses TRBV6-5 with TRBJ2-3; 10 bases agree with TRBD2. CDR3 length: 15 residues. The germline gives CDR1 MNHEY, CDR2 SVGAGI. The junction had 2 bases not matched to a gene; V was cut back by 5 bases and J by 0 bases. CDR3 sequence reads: CASSRTSGSTDTQYF. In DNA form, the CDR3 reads TGTGCCAGCAGTCGGACTAGCGGAAGCACAGATACGCAGTATTTT.

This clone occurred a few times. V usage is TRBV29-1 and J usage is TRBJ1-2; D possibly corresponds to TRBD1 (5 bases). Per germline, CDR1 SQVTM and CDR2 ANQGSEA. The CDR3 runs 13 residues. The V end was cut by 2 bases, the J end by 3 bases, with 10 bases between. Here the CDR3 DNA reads TGCAGCGTTGAAAAGCCCAGGGACTATGGCTACACCTTC. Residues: CSVEKPRDYGYTF.